Shown below are 7 T cell receptor beta chains from a single sample sequenced in a study of blood T cell repertoires in COVID-19. Produced via immunoSEQ multiplex PCR; TCRdb's table is partial and in-frame only. The sample gives hundreds of thousands of clones, roughly 85% of which show up once; about 2.3% is in the top ten. The sequencing input was PBMCs or T cells enriched from blood (not recorded which). Receptors originate from a woman in her forties or fifties who had recovered from COVID-19.

V is TRBV19 and J is TRBJ1-2; D might be TRBD1 (6 bases). The V end was cut by 4 bases, the J end by 8 bases, with 17 bases between. The V gene's germline CDR1 is LNHDA and CDR2 SQIVND (reference sequence). This CDR3 has 14 amino acids. The CDR3 is CASSTSQGVSGYTF. The CDR3 DNA reads as TGTGCCAGTAGTACCTCACAGGGAGTCTCCGGCTACACCTTC.

This clone appeared a single time. The chain employs TRBV11-2 and TRBJ1-6; 8 nucleotides align to TRBD1. The CDR3 sequence is 18 residues long. Germline assignment: CDR1 SGHAT and CDR2 FQNNGV. J gave up 3 bases and V 0 bases, and 7 bases lay outside the gene matches. The CDR3 reads CASSLDRDRGYYNSPLHF. CDR3 bases: TGTGCCAGCAGCTTAGACCGAGACAGGGGATACTATAATTCACCCCTCCACTTT.

The genes are TRBV5-1 and TRBJ2-7; 10 nucleotides line up with TRBD1. CDR1 and CDR2 (germline): SGHRS, YFSETQ. After removal of 3 bases from V and 3 bases from J, the junction contained 6 bases not matched to a gene. This CDR3 comprises 15 residues. The CDR3 region has the DNA TGCGCCAGCAGCTGGTCGGGACAGGGGAACTACGAGCAGTACTTC. Encoded protein: CASSWSGQGNYEQYF. The variable domain in full, completed from reference TRBV5-1 and TRBJ2-7, reads KAGVTQTPRYLIKTRGQQVTLSCSPISGHRSVSWYQQTPGQGLQFLFEYFSETQRNKGNFPGRFSGRQFSNSRSEMNVSTLELGDSALYLCASSWSGQGNYEQYFGPGTRLTVT.

The chain couples TRBV18 to TRBJ2-2, with 9 positions matching TRBD1. The length of the CDR3 is 16 residues. Looked up from germline, CDR1 is KGHSH and CDR2 is LQKENI. The V and J ends lost 3 bases and 5 bases, in that order; junction bases with no gene match: 7. The CDR3: CASSPLGTGLTGELFF. The DNA for the CDR3 is TGTGCCAGCTCACCTCTGGGGACAGGGTTGACCGGGGAGCTGTTTTTT.

The chain carries TRBV18 and TRBJ1-2, with unresolved D. The germline V gene has CDR1 KGHSH and CDR2 LQKENI. The length of the CDR3 is 16 residues. With 3 bases removed from V and 2 bases from J, the gap between germline ends came to 16 bases. The CDR3 coding sequence is TGTGCCAGCTCACCCCCAGTTTCGAGGGAGAACTATGGCTACACCTTC. Amino acids: CASSPPVSRENYGYTF. Looking up the rest from reference TRBV18 and TRBJ1-2 gives the full variable domain: NAGVMQNPRHLVRRRGQEARLRCSPMKGHSHVYWYRQLPEEGLKFMVYLQKENIIDESGMPKERFSAEFPKEGPSILRIQQVVRGDSAAYFCASSPPVSRENYGYTFGSGTRLTVV.

The V call is TRBV5-1, the J call TRBJ1-1; 11 nucleotides line up with TRBD1. The ends lost 6 bases at V and 5 bases at J; junction bases unmatched: 6. This CDR3 is built from 14 residues. Germline V lookup: CDR1 SGHRS, CDR2 YFSETQ. CDR3 coding DNA: TGCGCCAGCATCACCGGGACAGGGGGTACTGAAGCTTTCTTT. Translation gives CASITGTGGTEAFF.

The rearrangement uses TRBV6-5 and TRBJ2-3, with a tentative D call TRBD1 (6 bases). V was shortened by 4 bases and J by 0 bases, with 11 bases between the two germline ends. This CDR3 is 15 amino acids long. The V gene's germline CDR1 is MNHEY and CDR2 SVGAGI. CDR3 residues: CASSFRTVSTDTQYF. The CDR3 DNA sequence: TGTGCCAGCAGTTTCCGGACAGTTAGCACAGATACGCAGTATTTT.